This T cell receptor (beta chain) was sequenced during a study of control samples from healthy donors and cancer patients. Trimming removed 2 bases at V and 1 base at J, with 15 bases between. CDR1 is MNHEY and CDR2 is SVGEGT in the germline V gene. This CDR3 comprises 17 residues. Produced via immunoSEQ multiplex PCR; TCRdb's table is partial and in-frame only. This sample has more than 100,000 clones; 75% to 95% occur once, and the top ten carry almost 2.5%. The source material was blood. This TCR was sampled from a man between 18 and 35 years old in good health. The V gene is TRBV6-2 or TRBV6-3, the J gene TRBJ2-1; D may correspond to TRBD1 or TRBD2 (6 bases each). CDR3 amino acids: CASSYEGPGASYNEQFF. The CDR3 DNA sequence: TGTGCCAGCAGTTACGAGGGCCCGGGGGCTTCCTACAATGAGCAGTTCTTC.